The rows below give T cell receptor beta chains drawn from one sample of a study of blood T cells in healthy people across ages. TCRdb reprocessed the 5' RACE reads via MiXCR and lists one record per CDR3 protein. The sample has roughly 700,000 distinct CDR3 sequences, 45% to 50% seen once. The sequenced sample was blood. All receptors come from a woman aged 55-69 years in good health. CDR3s include the opening cysteine and the closing phenylalanine or tryptophan.

J gene | V gene | CDR3 protein
TRBJ2-7 | TRBV20-1 | CSAYLPGTSGTEGEQYF
TRBJ2-5 | TRBV5-1 | CASSPRILAGRADEQYF
TRBJ2-7 | TRBV7-2 | CASSPQKAAAPHEQYF
TRBJ2-1 | TRBV4-3 | CASSHFQLAGGASEQFF
TRBJ1-1 | TRBV5-1 | CASSDFGETEAFF
TRBJ2-5 | TRBV5-1 | CASSAGTPRGETQYF
TRBJ1-4 | TRBV20-1 | CSAIKQGYEKLFF
TRBJ1-6 | TRBV2 | CASSEGGRGSPLHF
TRBJ2-1 | TRBV13 | CASSFGGRGIGEQFF
TRBJ2-7 | TRBV7-2 | CASSSRDRTYEQYF
TRBJ2-1 | TRBV29-1 | CSVEPGWSSYKEQFF
TRBJ1-1 | TRBV7-2 | CASSLHGTGGTEAFF
- | TRBV9 | CASSVELGDYEQYF
TRBJ2-1 | TRBV7-3 | CASSPPRPGLPGPYNEQFF
TRBJ2-1 | TRBV6-6 | CASSHFGTGVPYNEQFF
- | TRBV27 | CASSNRADSYNEQYF
TRBJ1-4 | TRBV29-1 | CSVGLPPGKLFF
TRBJ2-3 | TRBV6-2/TRBV6-3 | CASNYSPGTRGPDTQYF
TRBJ2-6 | TRBV7-2 | CASSQTGPGANVLTF
TRBJ1-2 | TRBV27 | CASSFQDRAGYTF
TRBJ2-7 | TRBV20-1 | CSADRGTDYEQYF
TRBJ2-2 | TRBV20-1 | CSAWTSANTGELFF
TRBJ2-7 | TRBV7-2 | CASSHTSGSYEQYF
TRBJ1-5 | TRBV27 | CASSLLGQGSNQPQHF
TRBJ2-7 | TRBV6-5 | CASSYGDVKSYEQYF
TRBJ2-1 | TRBV20-1 | CSARPGTSGRGDLGEAGNEQFF
TRBJ2-3 | TRBV2 | CASPHTSRDRGLPGDTQYF
- | TRBV6-1 | CASSEGGLIEQYF
TRBJ2-1 | TRBV7-2 | CASSLALTYNEQFF
TRBJ1-5 | TRBV28 | CASIPWQGGKSAQHF
TRBJ2-5 | TRBV5-4 | CASSLFQLQETQYF
TRBJ1-4 | TRBV20-1 | CSARKPTEPNEKLFF
TRBJ2-2 | TRBV7-6 | CASSLPVTGWDTGELFF
TRBJ2-7 | TRBV7-2 | CASSPSDRGSYEQYF
TRBJ1-2 | TRBV5-6 | CASSVRGPDYGYTF
TRBJ1-5 | TRBV7-6 | CASSLEGTGSNQPQHF
TRBJ1-2 | TRBV20-1 | CSASYSDRAYGYTF
TRBJ1-1 | TRBV20-1 | CSARDRQRNTEAFF
TRBJ1-4 | TRBV28 | CASSSREKLFF
TRBJ1-2 | TRBV28 | CASSTSGTYGYTF
TRBJ2-7 | TRBV7-2 | CASSFMDEQYF
TRBJ1-6 | TRBV4-3 | CASSQGGNSPLHF
- | TRBV5-6 | CASSILQRELPHNEQYF